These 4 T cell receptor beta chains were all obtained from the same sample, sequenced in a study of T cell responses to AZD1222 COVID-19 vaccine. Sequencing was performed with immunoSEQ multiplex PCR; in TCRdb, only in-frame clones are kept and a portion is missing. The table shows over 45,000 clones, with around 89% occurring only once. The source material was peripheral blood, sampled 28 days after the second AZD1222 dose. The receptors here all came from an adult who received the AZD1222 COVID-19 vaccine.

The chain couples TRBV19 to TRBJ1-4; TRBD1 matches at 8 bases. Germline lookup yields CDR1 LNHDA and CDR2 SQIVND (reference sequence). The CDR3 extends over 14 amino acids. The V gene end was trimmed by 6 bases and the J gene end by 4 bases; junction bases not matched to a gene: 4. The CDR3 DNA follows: TGTGCCAGTAGAGACAGGGGACTTAATGAAAAACTGTTTTTT. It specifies CASRDRGLNEKLFF.

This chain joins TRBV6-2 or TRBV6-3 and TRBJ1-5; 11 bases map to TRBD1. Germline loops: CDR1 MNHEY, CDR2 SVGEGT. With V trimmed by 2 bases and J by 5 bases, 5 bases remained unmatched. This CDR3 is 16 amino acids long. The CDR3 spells CASSYPRDRGDQPQHF. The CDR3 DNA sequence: TGTGCCAGCAGTTACCCTCGGGACAGGGGGGATCAGCCCCAGCATTTT.

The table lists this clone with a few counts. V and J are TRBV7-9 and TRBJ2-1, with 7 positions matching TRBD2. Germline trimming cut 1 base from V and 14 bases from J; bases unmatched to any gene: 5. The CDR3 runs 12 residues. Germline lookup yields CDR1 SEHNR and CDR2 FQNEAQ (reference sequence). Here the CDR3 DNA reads TGTGCCAGCAGCTTAGGAGCGGGGTTGGAGTTCTTC. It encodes CASSLGAGLEFF.

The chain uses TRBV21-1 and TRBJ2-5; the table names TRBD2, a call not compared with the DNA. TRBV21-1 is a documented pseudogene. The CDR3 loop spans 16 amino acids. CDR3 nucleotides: TGTGCCAGCAGCAAAGATACCGGGAGCCTCCGAGAGACCCAGTACTTC. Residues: CASSKDTGSLRETQYF.